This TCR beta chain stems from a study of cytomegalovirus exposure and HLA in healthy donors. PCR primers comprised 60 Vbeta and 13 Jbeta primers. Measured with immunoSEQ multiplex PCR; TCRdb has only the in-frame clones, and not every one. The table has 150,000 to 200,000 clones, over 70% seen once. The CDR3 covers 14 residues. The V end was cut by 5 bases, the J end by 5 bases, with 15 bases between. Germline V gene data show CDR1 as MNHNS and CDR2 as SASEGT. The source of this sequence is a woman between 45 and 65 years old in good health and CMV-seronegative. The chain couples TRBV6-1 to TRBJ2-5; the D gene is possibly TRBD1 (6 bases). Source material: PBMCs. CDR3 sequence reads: CASSPQGVGETQYF. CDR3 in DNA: TGTGCCAGCAGTCCACAGGGTGTCGGCGAGACCCAGTACTTC.